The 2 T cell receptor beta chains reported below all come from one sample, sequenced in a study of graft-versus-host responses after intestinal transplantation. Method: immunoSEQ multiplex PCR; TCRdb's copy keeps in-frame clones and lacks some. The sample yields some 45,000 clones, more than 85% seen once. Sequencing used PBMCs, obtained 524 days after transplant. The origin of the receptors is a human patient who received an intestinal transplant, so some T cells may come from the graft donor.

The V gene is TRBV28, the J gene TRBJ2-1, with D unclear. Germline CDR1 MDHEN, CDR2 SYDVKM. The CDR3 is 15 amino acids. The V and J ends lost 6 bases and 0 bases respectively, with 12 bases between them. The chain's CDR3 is CASSRALSSYNEQFF. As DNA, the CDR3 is TGTGCCAGCAGCCGAGCTCTGAGCTCCTACAATGAGCAGTTCTTC.

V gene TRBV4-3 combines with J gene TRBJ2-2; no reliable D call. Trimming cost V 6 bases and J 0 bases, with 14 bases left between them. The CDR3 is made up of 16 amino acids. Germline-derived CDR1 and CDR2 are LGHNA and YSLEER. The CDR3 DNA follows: TGCGCCAGCAGTGGAACACATCTAACGAACACCGGGGAGCTGTTTTTT. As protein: CASSGTHLTNTGELFF.